One sample yielded the 29 T cell receptor beta chains listed below, sequenced in a study of PD-1 blockade in classical Hodgkin lymphoma. Produced via immunoSEQ multiplex PCR; TCRdb's table is partial and in-frame only. The profile shows tens of thousands of clones, 80% to 90% of them singletons. Time point indicated: cycle 4 day 1 (C4D1), after more than 5 weeks of nivolumab. Relapses following autologous stem cell transplantation were seen in all patients, with brentuximab vedotin exposure varying. Investigators isolated CD4+ T cells from thawed PBMCs through magnetic negative selection. The starting material was CD4+ T cells from blood, obtained before the fourth cycle of nivolumab. The receptors originated from a human donor with classical Hodgkin lymphoma.

The V call is TRBV7-2, the J call TRBJ1-5; D is possibly TRBD1 (6 bases). Trimming took off 2 bases at V and 4 bases at J, with 9 bases between the two ends. The CDR3 has 14 amino acids. Germline loops: CDR1 SGHTA, CDR2 FQGNSA. The CDR3 protein is CASSLRQGNQPQHF. The CDR3 DNA reads TGTGCCAGCAGCTTAAGGCAGGGGAATCAGCCCCAGCATTTT.

The genes are TRBV4-1 and TRBJ2-1; tentatively, D is TRBD2 (6 bases). The CDR3 has 15 amino acids. The germline V gene has CDR1 MGHRA and CDR2 YSYEKL. V was shortened by 1 base and J by 7 bases, with 14 bases between the two germline ends. CDR3 coding DNA: TGCGCCAGCAGCCAAGGGGAGGTAATTGGGAATGAGCAGTTCTTC. Amino acids: CASSQGEVIGNEQFF.

The J gene is TRBJ1-4, the V gene TRBV9; D is uncertain. The length of the CDR3 is 14 residues. V lost 0 bases to trimming and J lost 4 bases, with 7 bases between them. Germline V lookup: CDR1 SGDLS, CDR2 YYNGEE. The CDR3 region is CASSVGQRNEKLFF. The CDR3 coding sequence is TGTGCCAGCAGCGTAGGCCAACGTAATGAAAAACTGTTTTTT.

The genes are TRBV19 and TRBJ2-7, with D tentatively TRBD2 (5 bases). The ends were cut back, 4 bases at V and 1 base at J, with 11 bases in the middle. This CDR3 is built from 14 residues. Germline CDR1 is LNHDA and CDR2 is SQIVND (reference sequence). The CDR3 here is CASSKRTDSYEQYF. In nucleotides, the CDR3 is TGTGCCAGTAGTAAGCGGACGGATTCCTACGAGCAGTACTTC.

The rearrangement links TRBV7-9 to TRBJ2-1, with 8 positions matching TRBD2. From germline, CDR1 is SEHNR and CDR2 FQNEAQ (reference sequence). The CDR3 extends over 15 amino acids. Germline trimming cut 6 bases from V and 7 bases from J; bases unmatched to any gene: 11. This CDR3 is CASRQGLPGGNEQFF. The CDR3 DNA is TGTGCCAGCAGACAGGGACTACCGGGGGGGAATGAGCAGTTCTTC.

This clone appeared a few times. The V and J genes are TRBV5-6 and TRBJ1-6; D unresolved. This CDR3 comprises 16 residues. V was clipped by 1 base and J by 10 bases, with 18 bases between them. CDR1 is SGHDT, CDR2 YYEEEE, per germline. CDR3 sequence (DNA): TGTGCCAGCAGCTTGTACCTCACCCGGATTGAGTCACCCCTCCACTTT. It codes for CASSLYLTRIESPLHF.

This chain uses TRBV4-1 with TRBJ1-1; 9 positions match TRBD1. Trimming took 4 bases from V and 0 from J; bases not matched to a gene: 15. Looked up from germline, CDR1 is MGHRA and CDR2 is YSYEKL. This CDR3 region has 19 residues. The CDR3 bases are TGCGCCAGCAGCCGCGACACAGGGGGCAACCTCCCTATGAACACTGAAGCTTTCTTT. Amino acid sequence: CASSRDTGGNLPMNTEAFF.

The chain recombines TRBV13 with TRBJ1-1; D call uncertain. Trimming stripped 0 bases from V and 0 bases from J, with 8 bases between. CDR1 is PRHDT, CDR2 FYEKMQ, per germline (reference sequence). CDR3 length equals 15 residues. CDR3 coding DNA: TGTGCCAGCAGCTTAGGCCAACAGCTGAACACTGAAGCTTTCTTT. Its protein is CASSLGQQLNTEAFF.

V and J are TRBV6-5 and TRBJ2-3; 8 nucleotides agree with TRBD2. Trimming took 2 bases from V and 3 from J; bases not matched to a gene: 4. The CDR3 sequence is 15 residues long. Germline V lookup: CDR1 MNHEY, CDR2 SVGAGI. The CDR3 bases are TGTGCCAGCAGTTACGCAGCGGGGGTAACAGATACGCAGTATTTT. Encoded protein: CASSYAAGVTDTQYF.

V is TRBV29-1 and J is TRBJ2-3, with 8 bases that match TRBD2. From germline, CDR1 is SQVTM and CDR2 ANQGSEA. The CDR3 has 15 residues. V gave up 8 bases and J gave up 4 bases; unmatched junction bases: 14. In DNA, the CDR3 is TGCAGCCTACTGTCCGGGGGGGCTTTCGCAGATACGCAGTATTTT. This translates into CSLLSGGAFADTQYF.

This chain joins TRBV5-6 and TRBJ1-1; D unclear. Between the trimmed V and J ends, which lost 0 bases and 0 bases, there was a span of 6 bases. The CDR3 totals 14 residues. The germline CDR1 and CDR2 sequences are SGHDT and YYEEEE. Written as DNA, the CDR3 is TGTGCCAGCAGCTTGGTAGGGCTGAACACTGAAGCTTTCTTT. As protein: CASSLVGLNTEAFF. The whole variable domain, remainder taken from reference TRBV5-6 and TRBJ1-1, is DAGVTQSPTHLIKTRGQQVTLRCSPKSGHDTVSWYQQALGQGPQFIFQYYEEEERQRGNFPDRFSGHQFPNYSSELNVNALLLGDSALYLCASSLVGLNTEAFFGQGTRLTVV.

The V call is TRBV2, the J call TRBJ2-1; 9 bases map to TRBD2. Germline V CDR1 and CDR2: SNHLY, FYNNEI. The CDR3 sequence is 15 residues long. J lost 4 bases, V lost 7 bases, and 8 bases had no gene match. The CDR3 nucleotides read TGTGCCAGCAAGGAGCGGGGGGTTTTTTACAATGAGCAGTTCTTC. It specifies CASKERGVFYNEQFF. The full variable domain, completed using reference TRBV2 and TRBJ2-1, is EPEVTQTPSHQVTQMGQEVILRCVPISNHLYFYWYRQILGQKVEFLVSFYNNEISEKSEIFDDQFSVERPDGSNFTLKIRSTKLEDSAMYFCASKERGVFYNEQFFGPGTRLTVL.

The chain links TRBV5-1 to TRBJ2-5, with a weak D call TRBD2 (7 bases). Trimming cost V 0 bases and J 2 bases, with 14 bases left between them. This CDR3 spans 16 amino acids. Germline V lookup: CDR1 SGHRS, CDR2 YFSETQ. DNA of the CDR3: TGCGCCAGCAGCTTGGTGGGGGGGCCATTACAAGAGACCCAGTACTTC. Amino acids: CASSLVGGPLQETQYF.

The gene calls are TRBV6-1 and TRBJ1-3, with D unresolved. V dropped 7 bases and J dropped 2 bases, with 15 bases sitting between them. The CDR3 contains 15 residues. CDR1 and CDR2 (germline): MNHNS, SASEGT. Here the CDR3 DNA reads TGTGCCAGCACAACCACCCAAAACACTGGAAACACCATATATTTT. It encodes CASTTTQNTGNTIYF.

The CDR3 reads CATSTARGQTEAFF. As DNA, the CDR3 is TGTGCCACCAGCACCGCAAGGGGGCAAACTGAAGCTTTCTTT. The V gene is TRBV15, the J gene TRBJ1-1; 7 bases are a match to TRBD1. This CDR3 has 14 residues. The V and J ends lost 4 bases and 5 bases, in that order; junction bases with no gene match: 7. Germline CDR1 is LNHNV and CDR2 is YYDKDF (reference sequence).

The chain is built from TRBV10-3 and TRBJ2-7, with 7 bases identical to TRBD2. Trimming removed 1 base from V and 2 bases from J; junction bases left unmatched: 5. Germline values: CDR1 ENHRY, CDR2 SYGVKD. This CDR3 region has 15 residues. For the CDR3, the DNA is TGTGCCATCAGTGAGTTGGGCGGGGGACCCTACGAGCAGTACTTC. Protein product: CAISELGGGPYEQYF.

In this sample, this clone turned up a few times. The CDR3 is CAWKEGPGYEQYF. The CDR3 coding sequence is TGTGCCTGGAAGGAGGGCCCTGGCTACGAGCAGTACTTC. The J gene is TRBJ2-7, the V gene TRBV30, with a tentative D call TRBD2 (6 bases). This CDR3 contains 13 residues. Germline loops: CDR1 GTSNPN, CDR2 SVGIG (reference sequence). V was clipped by 4 bases and J by 3 bases, with 13 bases between them.

The chain couples TRBV30 to TRBJ1-4; perhaps TRBD1 as D (6 bases). Trimming cost V 0 bases and J 7 bases, with 12 bases left between them. Germline CDR1 GTSNPN, CDR2 SVGIG (reference sequence). CDR3 length: 14 amino acids. Here the CDR3 DNA reads TGTGCCTGGAGTGTAGGGGGGGGAAGTGAAAAACTGTTTTTT. It translates to CAWSVGGGSEKLFF.

CDR3 in DNA: TGTGCCTGGAGTAAAAAAGGGGGCGCATCGGGGGCACTAGCCAAAAACATTCAGTACTTC. Its protein is CAWSKKGGASGALAKNIQYF. This chain uses TRBV30 with TRBJ2-4; D is perhaps TRBD1 (7 bases). This CDR3 is 20 amino acids long. V lost 2 bases and J 0 bases, leaving 26 bases between the germline ends. CDR1 and CDR2 from the germline V gene are GTSNPN and SVGIG (reference sequence). The full variable domain, its missing parts supplied by reference TRBV30 and TRBJ2-4, is SQTIHQWPATLVQPVGSPLSLECTVEGTSNPNLYWYRQAAGRGLQLLFYSVGIGQISSEVPQNLSASRPQDRQFILSSKKLLLSDSGFYLCAWSKKGGASGALAKNIQYFGAGTRLSVL.

The rearrangement joins TRBV12-5 to TRBJ1-5, with no clear D. The CDR3 has 17 residues. The germline V gene encodes CDR1 LGHNT and CDR2 FRNRAP. V was pared by 0 bases and J by 1 base, with 13 bases between. The CDR3 region is CASGLVGFIRSNQPQHF. The DNA of the CDR3 is TGTGCTAGTGGTTTGGTAGGGTTTATTCGGAGCAATCAGCCCCAGCATTTT.

The chain combines TRBV19 with TRBJ1-5, with D possibly matching TRBD1 (5 bases). Germline V lookup: CDR1 LNHDA, CDR2 SQIVND (reference sequence). CDR3 length equals 14 residues. V was cut by 5 bases and J by 6 bases, with 14 bases left in between. CDR3 nucleotide sequence: TGTGCCAGTAGTTTTAAGGGGCAAGGTCAGCCCCAGCATTTT. Translating it yields CASSFKGQGQPQHF.

The gene calls are TRBV6-1 and TRBJ1-3; no clear D gene. V shed 8 bases and J shed 0 bases, with 8 bases lying between them. The V gene's germline CDR1 is MNHNS and CDR2 SASEGT. The CDR3 spans 13 residues. CDR3 DNA: TGTGCCAGCGGGCGAACCTCTGGAAACACCATATATTTT. This codes for CASGRTSGNTIYF.

This chain connects TRBV18 to TRBJ1-6; TRBD1 aligns across 9 bases. V was clipped by 1 base and J by 9 bases; unmatched bases: 7. Germline-derived CDR1 and CDR2 are KGHSH and LQKENI. This CDR3 has 16 amino acids. CDR3: CASSPRPTGGGSPLHF. As DNA, the CDR3 is TGTGCCAGCTCACCACGTCCAACAGGGGGCGGTTCACCCCTCCACTTT. Using reference TRBV18 and TRBJ1-6 for the parts outside the CDR3, the full variable domain is NAGVMQNPRHLVRRRGQEARLRCSPMKGHSHVYWYRQLPEEGLKFMVYLQKENIIDESGMPKERFSAEFPKEGPSILRIQQVVRGDSAAYFCASSPRPTGGGSPLHFGNGTRLTVT.

The chain recombines TRBV7-2 with TRBJ2-5, with a weak D call TRBD2 (7 bases). Deletions cut 9 bases from V and 1 base from J, with 12 bases between. The CDR3 loop spans 13 amino acids. Germline V gene sequence: CDR1 SGHTA, CDR2 FQGNSA. The CDR3 protein is CASARGGQETQYF. CDR3 nucleotides: TGTGCCAGTGCGAGGGGGGGCCAAGAGACCCAGTACTTC.

This chain uses TRBV7-9 with TRBJ1-2, with D possibly TRBD1 on 6 matching bases. The CDR3 consists of 13 residues. V lost 6 bases and J lost 3, with 11 bases in between. Germline CDR1 and CDR2: SEHNR and FQNEAQ (reference sequence). The CDR3: CASSFTGYYGYTF. The CDR3, as DNA: TGTGCCAGCAGTTTCACAGGGTACTATGGCTACACCTTC.

The V gene is TRBV5-5, the J gene TRBJ2-7; weak D call: TRBD1 (6 bases). Trimming left V 5 bases short and J 2 bases short, with 11 bases between. The germline V gene encodes CDR1 SGHKS and CDR2 YYEKEE (reference sequence). This CDR3 is 13 amino acids long. The CDR3 region has the DNA TGTGCCAGCAGTCCAGGGGACCCCTACGAGCAGTACTTC. This sequence encodes CASSPGDPYEQYF.

The rearrangement joins TRBV5-5 to TRBJ1-6, with D unresolved. Germline loops: CDR1 SGHKS, CDR2 YYEKEE (reference sequence). Trimming removed 4 bases from V and 10 bases from J, with 18 bases in between. The CDR3 is 15 amino acids. The CDR3: CASSPRAADGSPLHF. DNA for the CDR3: TGTGCCAGCAGCCCCCGCGCGGCCGATGGATCACCCCTCCACTTT.

The chain carries TRBV11-2 and TRBJ1-1; D not resolved. V was clipped by 9 bases and J by 0 bases, with 8 bases between them. This CDR3 region has 12 residues. Per germline, CDR1 SGHAT and CDR2 FQNNGV. CDR3 in amino acids: CASKTMNTEAFF. The DNA for the CDR3 is TGTGCCAGTAAAACCATGAACACTGAAGCTTTCTTT. The variable domain in full, with the rest retrieved from reference TRBV11-2 and TRBJ1-1, is EAGVAQSPRYKIIEKRQSVAFWCNPISGHATLYWYQQILGQGPKLLIQFQNNGVVDDSQLPKDRFSAERLKGVDSTLKIQPAKLEDSAVYLCASKTMNTEAFFGQGTRLTVV.

The V gene is TRBV10-2, the J gene TRBJ2-1, with no clear D. V lost 8 bases and J 0 bases, leaving 8 bases between the germline ends. The CDR3 totals 13 residues. CDR1 is WSHSY and CDR2 is SAAADI in the germline V gene. In DNA form, the CDR3 reads TGCGCCAGCCTACAGAGCTCCTACAATGAGCAGTTCTTC. Translation gives CASLQSSYNEQFF.